Below, 31 T cell receptor beta chains from the same sample are listed, as sequenced in a study of technical replicates of blood from a few donors. Sequencing was performed with immunoSEQ multiplex PCR; in TCRdb, only in-frame clones are kept and a portion is missing. This sample has fewer than 100,000 clones; 95% to 97% occur once, and the top ten carry about 0.17%. The sequencing input was T cells isolated from PBMCs. Source of these receptors: a human donor in good health.

This clone was observed once. CDR3 sequence reads: CASSNDREAFF. As DNA, the CDR3 is TGTGCCAGCAGTAACGACAGGGAAGCTTTCTTT. V is TRBV28 and J is TRBJ1-1, with TRBD1 as a possible D gene (6 bases). This CDR3 contains 11 residues. The germline gives CDR1 MDHEN, CDR2 SYDVKM. V was cut by 5 bases and J by 8 bases, with 9 bases left in between.

The chain recombines TRBV5-1 with TRBJ2-6; 8 bases agree with TRBD1. V was clipped by 0 bases and J by 0 bases; unmatched bases: 8. The CDR3 has 19 amino acids. The germline CDR1 and CDR2 sequences are SGHRS and YFSETQ. In DNA form, the CDR3 reads TGCGCCAGCAGCTTGGACTTCGGACAGGGCGGCTCTGGGGCCAACGTCCTGACTTTC. Its protein is CASSLDFGQGGSGANVLTF.

The CDR3 DNA sequence: TGCAGCGTGATGACTAGCGGCTCTTACAATGAGCAGTTCTTC. Amino acids: CSVMTSGSYNEQFF. This sequence joins TRBV29-1 and TRBJ2-1; TRBD2 matches 9 bases. Germline V gene sequence: CDR1 SQVTM, CDR2 ANQGSEA. The CDR3 covers 14 residues. J was trimmed by 4 bases and V by 6 bases; bases with no gene match: 7.

V and J are TRBV6-6 and TRBJ2-7, with TRBD2 matching 7 bases. Losses at the gene ends were 0 bases for V and 4 bases for J; bases not matched to a gene: 6. This CDR3 region has 15 residues. Germline V gives CDR1 MNHNY, CDR2 SVGAGI (reference sequence). CDR3 in amino acids: CASSYSGGPLYEQYF. As DNA, the CDR3 is TGTGCCAGCAGTTACTCGGGAGGGCCGCTTTACGAGCAGTACTTC.

The V and J genes are TRBV4-1 and TRBJ2-1; 11 bases are a match to TRBD1. After removal of 1 base from V and 7 bases from J, the junction contained 6 bases not matched to a gene. Germline V gives CDR1 MGHRA, CDR2 YSYEKL. The CDR3 totals 16 residues. CDR3 DNA sequence: TGCGCCAGCAGCCAAGGAGGACAGGGGGCTGTTAATGAGCAGTTCTTC. Translating gives CASSQGGQGAVNEQFF.

CDR3 DNA sequence: TGTGCCAGCGGTAGGGCGGGAGTCCAAGAGACCCAGTACTTC. This codes for CASGRAGVQETQYF. The chain is built from TRBV7-9 and TRBJ2-5; 7 bases match TRBD2. The germline gives CDR1 SEHNR, CDR2 FQNEAQ (reference sequence). This CDR3 comprises 14 residues. V trimming: 8 bases; J trimming: 1 base; junction bases outside the gene matches: 7.

The chain uses TRBV7-9 and TRBJ2-1; unclear D gene. This CDR3 comprises 11 residues. V was pared by 5 bases and J by 12 bases, with 11 bases between. The germline gives CDR1 SEHNR, CDR2 FQNEAQ (reference sequence). The CDR3 coding sequence is TGTGCCAGCAGCCCTTTTTTCGGGCAGTTCTTC. It encodes CASSPFFGQFF.

For the CDR3, the DNA is TGTGCCAGCAGTGCAGGGAGCAATCAGCCCCAGCATTTT. As protein: CASSAGSNQPQHF. The chain recombines TRBV25-1 with TRBJ1-5, with TRBD1 as a possible D gene (5 bases). V shed 4 bases and J shed 1 base, with 5 bases lying between them. This CDR3 has 13 amino acids. Germline V gene sequence: CDR1 MGHDK, CDR2 SYGVNS.

V usage is TRBV2 and J usage is TRBJ2-3; possible D gene TRBD2, 6 bases. V gave up 8 bases and J gave up 12 bases, with 12 bases separating them. CDR1 is SNHLY, CDR2 FYNNEI, per germline. CDR3 length: 10 amino acids. CDR3 residues: CASARETQYF. The CDR3 bases are TGTGCCAGCGCACGGGAGACTCAGTATTTT.

The CDR3 sequence: CASSESGTGGYEQYF. For the CDR3, the DNA is TGCGCCAGCAGTGAGTCCGGGACAGGTGGCTACGAGCAGTACTTC. The chain couples TRBV10-1 to TRBJ2-7, with 8 positions matching TRBD1. Germline CDR1 reads WNHNN; CDR2 reads SYGVQD (reference sequence). The J segment lost 3 bases and the V segment lost 0 bases, leaving 4 bases of the junction unmatched. There are 15 residues in the CDR3.

The V call is TRBV2, the J call TRBJ2-1; D remains ambiguous. CDR1 SNHLY and CDR2 FYNNEI come from the germline V gene. The CDR3 has 10 residues. V lost 10 bases to trimming and J lost 5 bases, with 6 bases between them. In nucleotides, the CDR3 is TGTGCCACTAGAGACAATGAGCAGTTCTTC. As protein: CATRDNEQFF. Using reference TRBV2 and TRBJ2-1 for the parts outside the CDR3, the full variable domain is EPEVTQTPSHQVTQMGQEVILRCVPISNHLYFYWYRQILGQKVEFLVSFYNNEISEKSEIFDDQFSVERPDGSNFTLKIRSTKLEDSAMYFCATRDNEQFFGPGTRLTVL.

The gene calls are TRBV4-1 and TRBJ2-5; D may be TRBD2 (6 bases). CDR3 length: 14 amino acids. The germline gives CDR1 MGHRA, CDR2 YSYEKL. Trimming took off 1 base at V and 5 bases at J, with 11 bases between the two ends. CDR3 residues: CASSQVGRGETQYF. DNA for the CDR3: TGCGCCAGCAGCCAAGTAGGACGGGGGGAGACCCAGTACTTC.

This chain uses TRBV11-2 with TRBJ2-2, with D possibly being TRBD2 (5 bases). The germline V and J ends were trimmed by 5 bases and 6 bases, with 16 bases remaining between them. CDR1 and CDR2 (germline): SGHAT, FQNNGV. This CDR3 comprises 15 residues. The CDR3 loop is CASSLEGGSSGELFF. As DNA, the CDR3 is TGTGCCAGCAGCCTTGAAGGCGGGTCATCCGGGGAGCTGTTTTTT.

This clone was detected only once. V is TRBV5-1 and J is TRBJ1-2, with D perhaps TRBD1 (6 bases). V gave up 0 bases and J gave up 8 bases, with 23 bases separating them. This CDR3 is 17 amino acids long. The germline V gene has CDR1 SGHRS and CDR2 YFSETQ. The CDR3 DNA reads as TGCGCCAGCAGCTTGGTCCTCAACAGGGCGGTATCGTTCGGCTACACCTTC. This sequence encodes CASSLVLNRAVSFGYTF.

Concerning this clone itself: Mismatch with germline at one junction end may stem from a read error. This chain uses TRBV28 with TRBJ1-2; 7 bases are a match to TRBD1. Germline V gene data show CDR1 as MDHEN and CDR2 as SYDVKM. The CDR3 runs to 13 residues. The CDR3 nucleotides read TGTGCCAGCACACTACAGGGGAACTACGGCTACACCTTC. It specifies CASTLQGNYGYTF.

J is TRBJ2-5 and V is TRBV16; 9 nucleotides agree with TRBD1. Trimming took 3 bases from V and 5 from J; bases not matched to a gene: 7. The CDR3 contains 15 residues. Per germline, CDR1 KGHSY and CDR2 FQNENV. The CDR3 spells CASSQFRTGEETQYF. In DNA, the CDR3 is TGTGCCAGCAGCCAGTTCCGGACAGGGGAGGAGACCCAGTACTTC.

The rearrangement uses TRBV27 and TRBJ1-1, with 9 bases aligning to TRBD1. Germline V lookup: CDR1 MNHEY, CDR2 SMNVEV (reference sequence). There are 17 residues in the CDR3. J lost 3 bases, V lost 5 bases, and 13 bases had no gene match. The CDR3 bases are TGTGCCAGCAGTCCCTACCATTTGGGACAGGGACACACTGAAGCTTTCTTT. Protein: CASSPYHLGQGHTEAFF.

This sequence joins TRBV19 and TRBJ2-7; TRBD1 matches at 10 bases. CDR3 length: 15 amino acids. Per germline, CDR1 LNHDA and CDR2 SQIVND (reference sequence). The J segment lost 2 bases and the V segment lost 6 bases, leaving 7 bases of the junction unmatched. CDR3 protein: CASSPGTGATYEQYF. The CDR3, as DNA: TGTGCCAGTAGCCCCGGGACAGGGGCAACCTACGAGCAGTACTTC.

The CDR3 DNA reads as TGTGCCAGCTCCAAGGGACAGATCTTCGATGAGCAGTTCTTC. Translating gives CASSKGQIFDEQFF. The chain carries TRBV18 and TRBJ2-1; TRBD1 matches at 7 bases. This CDR3 contains 14 residues. With V trimmed by 6 bases and J by 8 bases, 10 bases remained unmatched. CDR1 and CDR2 from the germline V gene are KGHSH and LQKENI.

The chain combines TRBV5-4 with TRBJ2-2, with 8 bases matching TRBD2. This CDR3 region has 16 residues. Germline CDR1 SGHNT, CDR2 YYREEE (reference sequence). Trimming removed 4 bases from V and 2 bases from J; junction bases left unmatched: 7. The CDR3 bases are TGTGCCAGCAGCCGCCCAGCGGGAGACAACACCGGGGAGCTGTTTTTT. Translating gives CASSRPAGDNTGELFF.

CDR3 in amino acids: CASSQPGQGYEQYF. CDR3 in DNA: TGTGCCAGCAGCCAGCCGGGACAGGGCTACGAGCAGTACTTC. The chain recombines TRBV7-9 with TRBJ2-7; TRBD1 aligns across 9 bases. Germline CDR1 reads SEHNR; CDR2 reads FQNEAQ (reference sequence). V was pared by 5 bases and J by 3 bases, with 5 bases of the junction left unmatched. CDR3 size: 14 residues.

The chain couples TRBV5-8 to TRBJ2-1, with 16 positions matching TRBD2. The CDR3 extends over 16 amino acids. The J segment lost 12 bases and the V segment lost 2 bases, leaving 8 bases of the junction unmatched. CDR1 and CDR2 (germline): SGHTS, YDEGEE. The CDR3 nucleotides read TGTGCCAGCAGCTTTCCGGGACTAGCGGGAGGGCCTAGGCAGTTCTTC. As protein: CASSFPGLAGGPRQFF.

The chain uses TRBV5-4 and TRBJ2-4; D may be TRBD2 (5 bases). CDR1 SGHNT and CDR2 YYREEE come from the germline V gene (reference sequence). The CDR3 has 14 amino acids. Trimming took off 3 bases at V and 0 bases at J, with 7 bases between the two ends. The CDR3 here is CASSSDLAKNIQYF. CDR3 DNA: TGTGCCAGCAGCTCGGACTTAGCCAAAAACATTCAGTACTTC.

This chain links TRBV10-3 with TRBJ1-1; no clear D gene. This CDR3 contains 14 residues. The germline CDR1 and CDR2 sequences are ENHRY and SYGVKD. Trimming cost V 3 bases and J 0 bases, with 8 bases left between them. CDR3 sequence reads: CAISDDLVNTEAFF. The DNA of the CDR3 is TGTGCCATCAGTGATGACTTGGTGAACACTGAAGCTTTCTTT.

This clone has just one count. CDR3 amino acids: CASSLSPQGTQPQHF. In DNA, the CDR3 is TGTGCCAGCAGTTTATCACCACAGGGCACTCAGCCCCAGCATTTT. This chain uses TRBV27 with TRBJ1-5, with D perhaps matching TRBD1 (6 bases). The V end was cut by 0 bases, the J end by 6 bases, with 12 bases between. The CDR3 is made up of 15 amino acids. The germline V gene encodes CDR1 MNHEY and CDR2 SMNVEV (reference sequence).

The chain carries TRBV7-2 and TRBJ1-5; tentative D call: TRBD1 (5 bases). The CDR3 is 18 amino acids. The ends were cut back, 5 bases at V and 3 bases at J, with 23 bases in the middle. In germline, CDR1 is SGHTA, CDR2 FQGNSA. The CDR3: CASSPRLLIGAYNQPQHF. The CDR3 DNA reads TGTGCCAGCAGCCCCCGATTATTGATTGGGGCTTACAATCAGCCCCAGCATTTT.

The rearrangement uses TRBV6-1 and TRBJ2-1, with D unresolved. Trimming shortened V by 7 bases and J by 4 bases, and 11 bases separated the two germline ends. This CDR3 contains 13 residues. Germline CDR1 is MNHNS and CDR2 is SASEGT. CDR3 nucleotide sequence: TGTGCCAGCACCCAGACACAGTACAATGAGCAGTTCTTC. Translating gives CASTQTQYNEQFF.

The gene calls are TRBV30 and TRBJ2-2, with D maybe TRBD2 (5 bases). The CDR3 is made up of 14 amino acids. The V end was cut by 5 bases, the J end by 4 bases, with 14 bases between. Per the germline V gene, CDR1 is GTSNPN and CDR2 is SVGIG (reference sequence). The CDR3 nucleotides are TGTGCCTGGGGACTTCTAGTACGCACCGGGGAGCTGTTTTTT. Amino acid sequence: CAWGLLVRTGELFF.

The chain carries TRBV6-5 and TRBJ1-1; unclear D gene. The CDR3 is made up of 12 amino acids. The germline V gene has CDR1 MNHEY and CDR2 SVGAGI. The V end lost 11 bases, the J end lost 1 base, and 11 bases lay between the germline ends. The CDR3 here is CAARNGNTEAFF. The CDR3 nucleotides read TGTGCCGCTCGAAACGGGAACACTGAAGCTTTCTTT.

V usage is TRBV2 and J usage is TRBJ2-3; weak D call: TRBD2 (6 bases). V was shortened by 7 bases and J by 1 base, with 12 bases between the two germline ends. Germline V lookup: CDR1 SNHLY, CDR2 FYNNEI. The CDR3 has 14 residues. The CDR3 DNA reads as TGTGCCAGCACAACTTTAGCGGGCACAGATACGCAGTATTTT. It codes for CASTTLAGTDTQYF. Full variable domain (missing parts from reference TRBV2 and TRBJ2-3): EPEVTQTPSHQVTQMGQEVILRCVPISNHLYFYWYRQILGQKVEFLVSFYNNEISEKSEIFDDQFSVERPDGSNFTLKIRSTKLEDSAMYFCASTTLAGTDTQYFGPGTRLTVL.

J is TRBJ2-7 and V is TRBV28; 10 bases line up with TRBD2. The CDR3 is 16 residues long. Germline V CDR1 and CDR2: MDHEN, SYDVKM. With 5 bases clipped from V and 2 bases from J, the junction kept 9 bases outside the gene matches. CDR3 loop: CASSPPSGSDPYEQYF. The CDR3 nucleotides are TGTGCCAGCAGTCCTCCTAGCGGGAGTGATCCCTACGAGCAGTACTTC.